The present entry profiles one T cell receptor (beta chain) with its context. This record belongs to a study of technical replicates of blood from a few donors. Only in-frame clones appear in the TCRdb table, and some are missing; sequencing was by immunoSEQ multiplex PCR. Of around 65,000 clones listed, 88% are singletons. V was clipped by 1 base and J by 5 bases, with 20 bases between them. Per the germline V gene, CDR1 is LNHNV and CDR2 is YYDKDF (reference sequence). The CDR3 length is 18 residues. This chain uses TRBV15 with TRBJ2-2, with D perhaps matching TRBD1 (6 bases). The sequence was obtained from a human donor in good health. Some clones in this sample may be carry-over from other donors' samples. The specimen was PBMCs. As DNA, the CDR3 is TGTGCCACCAGCAGAGCCGCAACCAGGGGTTACGGAACCGGGGAGCTGTTTTTT. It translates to CATSRAATRGYGTGELFF.